Sequencing of this T cell receptor (beta chain) was carried out in a study of cytomegalovirus exposure and HLA in healthy donors. The ends were cut back, 2 bases at V and 5 bases at J, with 16 bases in the middle. The CDR3 spans 15 residues. Germline V gene data show CDR1 as SGHRS and CDR2 as YFSETQ. Of note for this clone: Its cognate antigen is unknown.

Study-level results: Earlier analysis yielded a pattern in which most TCR beta V segments were productive about 90% or about 30% of the time. Exclusion applied to some V segments, including TRBV6-2 and TRBV6-3, as they were indistinguishable. When a later analysis was performed, an Asian-associated ancestry cluster reportedly had fewer N-insertions than the roughly 700-donor mean. For TCR beta chains, V- and J-gene trimming was later linked to a missense DCLRE1C variant.

A multiplex PCR was run with 60 Vbeta primers and 13 Jbeta primers. Here immunoSEQ multiplex PCR was the method, and the copy in TCRdb shows in-frame clones only, minus some. This sample has roughly 200,000 clones; about four fifths occur once, and the top ten carry roughly 1.7%. The rearrangement joins TRBV5-1 to TRBJ1-1, with D possibly being TRBD1 (6 bases). The sequence derives from a man aged 35 to 55 in good health and CMV-seropositive. The sequenced sample consisted of PBMCs. The CDR3 protein is CASSFSPGADTEAFF. The CDR3 nucleotides are TGCGCCAGCAGCTTTTCTCCAGGGGCGGATACTGAAGCTTTCTTT.